This entry lists 25 T cell receptor beta chains sequenced from one sample in a study of blood T cell repertoires in COVID-19. Here immunoSEQ multiplex PCR was the method, and the copy in TCRdb shows in-frame clones only, minus some. The top ten clones hold roughly 8% of a sample with approximately 150,000 clones, 85% to 90% of them seen once. The sequenced sample consisted of peripheral blood. These receptors were taken from a woman between 50 and 59 years old with active or convalescent COVID-19.

The chain has TRBV9 and TRBJ1-2; D is ambiguous. V gave up 0 bases and J gave up 7 bases, with 13 bases separating them. CDR1 is SGDLS, CDR2 YYNGEE, per germline. This CDR3 is 14 amino acids long. This CDR3 reads CASSVDTGIGGYTF. As DNA, the CDR3 is TGTGCCAGCAGCGTAGACACCGGGATTGGTGGCTACACCTTC.

The chain is built from TRBV29-1 and TRBJ2-2; D might be TRBD2 (5 bases). The CDR3 sequence is 12 residues long. With 7 bases removed from V and 3 bases from J, the gap between germline ends came to 9 bases. The germline V gene has CDR1 SQVTM and CDR2 ANQGSEA. The DNA of the CDR3 is TGCAGCGATAGGACTTACACCGGGGAGCTGTTTTTT. Translation gives CSDRTYTGELFF.

The rearrangement joins TRBV7-9 to TRBJ2-7; 13 positions agree with TRBD2. The trim removed 4 bases at V and 2 bases at J, leaving 5 bases unmatched. The CDR3 contains 16 residues. The germline gives CDR1 SEHNR, CDR2 FQNEAQ (reference sequence). CDR3 sequence (DNA): TGTGCCAGCAGCTGGACTAGCGGGGGACGGGCCTACGAGCAGTACTTC. This encodes CASSWTSGGRAYEQYF.

This chain links TRBV5-1 with TRBJ2-2; 10 bases are shared with TRBD1. V shed 4 bases, J shed 6 bases, and the junction held 3 bases outside the gene matches. CDR1 and CDR2 from the germline V gene are SGHRS and YFSETQ. The CDR3 runs to 14 residues. CDR3 sequence reads: CASSPGQGAGELFF. Here the CDR3 DNA reads TGCGCCAGCAGCCCTGGACAGGGGGCCGGGGAGCTGTTTTTT. The variable domain in full, with the rest retrieved from reference TRBV5-1 and TRBJ2-2, is KAGVTQTPRYLIKTRGQQVTLSCSPISGHRSVSWYQQTPGQGLQFLFEYFSETQRNKGNFPGRFSGRQFSNSRSEMNVSTLELGDSALYLCASSPGQGAGELFFGEGSRLTVL.

The rearrangement links TRBV7-9 to TRBJ1-1; no clear D gene. CDR1 and CDR2 from the germline V gene are SEHNR and FQNEAQ (reference sequence). The CDR3 spans 15 residues. The V gene lost 5 bases and the J gene lost 1 base, with 14 bases spanning the gap. CDR3: CASSPPAGGNTEAFF. CDR3 DNA: TGTGCCAGCAGCCCCCCCGCAGGTGGGAACACTGAAGCTTTCTTT.

V and J are TRBV6-6 and TRBJ1-5, with TRBD1 identical over 8 bases. Losses at the gene ends were 6 bases for V and 4 bases for J; bases not matched to a gene: 5. The germline gives CDR1 MNHNY, CDR2 SVGAGI (reference sequence). The CDR3 contains 14 residues. This CDR3 is CASREDRGNQPQHF. The DNA of the CDR3 is TGTGCCAGCAGAGAAGACAGGGGTAATCAGCCCCAGCATTTT.

The count of this clone is one. The chain employs TRBV6-5 and TRBJ1-2; weak D call: TRBD1 (6 bases). The CDR3 spans 16 residues. Trimming shortened V by 0 bases and J by 4 bases, and 15 bases separated the two germline ends. The germline gives CDR1 MNHEY, CDR2 SVGAGI. The CDR3 loop is CASSYSPGEGSYGYTF. DNA of the CDR3: TGTGCCAGCAGTTACTCGCCAGGGGAAGGGAGCTATGGCTACACCTTC.

This rearrangement joins TRBV9 to TRBJ1-3; D might be TRBD1 (6 bases). The CDR3 sequence is 16 residues long. CDR1 SGDLS and CDR2 YYNGEE come from the germline V gene. The ends were cut back, 2 bases at V and 0 bases at J, with 12 bases in the middle. The CDR3 sequence: CASSVSTGVSGNTIYF. The CDR3 nucleotides are TGTGCCAGCAGCGTCTCGACAGGCGTCTCTGGAAACACCATATATTTT.

This chain uses TRBV6-5 with TRBJ1-2; D not resolved. V dropped 0 bases and J dropped 8 bases, with 10 bases sitting between them. The CDR3 sequence is 13 residues long. Germline CDR1 is MNHEY and CDR2 is SVGAGI. The CDR3 sequence is CASSYSRGYGYTF. DNA of the CDR3: TGTGCCAGCAGTTACTCCCGCGGGTACGGCTACACCTTC.

This sequence joins TRBV24-1 and TRBJ2-7; D perhaps matches TRBD1 (8 bases). This CDR3 spans 17 amino acids. Trimming stripped 2 bases from V and 7 bases from J, with 23 bases between. The germline V gene encodes CDR1 KGHDR and CDR2 SFDVKD. CDR3 in amino acids: CATSDSKGGDRLEEQYF. DNA for the CDR3: TGTGCCACCAGTGATTCCAAGGGAGGGGACAGGCTTGAGGAGCAGTACTTC.

The V call is TRBV7-9, the J call TRBJ2-3; 10 positions match TRBD2. CDR3 length: 17 amino acids. CDR1 is SEHNR, CDR2 FQNEAQ, per germline (reference sequence). The trim removed 3 bases at V and 0 bases at J, leaving 6 bases unmatched. CDR3 sequence: CASSLGLTSGSTDTQYF. CDR3 coding DNA: TGTGCCAGCAGCTTGGGACTGACTAGCGGGAGCACAGATACGCAGTATTTT.

The V and J genes are TRBV19 and TRBJ2-7; a weak D match, TRBD1 (5 bases). Trimming removed 7 bases at V and 7 bases at J, with 20 bases between. The CDR3 spans 14 residues. The germline CDR1 and CDR2 sequences are LNHDA and SQIVND (reference sequence). The chain's CDR3 is CASKIGAEKGEQYF. The CDR3 bases are TGTGCCAGTAAAATTGGGGCTGAAAAGGGAGAGCAGTACTTC.

The chain joins TRBV5-4 to TRBJ1-4; 9 nucleotides line up with TRBD1. The CDR3 has 14 amino acids. Germline CDR1 reads SGHNT; CDR2 reads YYREEE (reference sequence). Trimming cost V 4 bases and J 6 bases; bases outside gene matches: 4. The CDR3 is CASSRDRGDEKLFF. The CDR3 DNA follows: TGTGCCAGCAGCAGAGACAGGGGGGATGAAAAACTGTTTTTT.

This chain uses TRBV7-3 with TRBJ2-3, with TRBD2 matching 8 bases. Trimming cost V 0 bases and J 5 bases; bases outside gene matches: 4. The CDR3 is 15 amino acids. CDR1 is SGHTA and CDR2 is FQGTGA in the germline V gene. This chain's CDR3 is CASSLTGTRGDTQYF. The CDR3 nucleotides are TGTGCCAGCAGCTTAACTGGGACTAGAGGAGATACGCAGTATTTT. The entire variable domain, with the rest obtained from reference TRBV7-3 and TRBJ2-3, is as follows: GAGVSQTPSNKVTEKGKYVELRCDPISGHTALYWYRQSLGQGPEFLIYFQGTGAADDSGLPNDRFFAVRPEGSVSTLKIQRTERGDSAVYLCASSLTGTRGDTQYFGPGTRLTVL.

Only one count was recorded for this clone. The chain employs TRBV7-9 and TRBJ2-2; TRBD2 agrees at 11 bases. Trimming at V came to 5 bases and at J to 7 bases, leaving 6 bases not matched to a gene. This CDR3 is built from 15 residues. Germline V gives CDR1 SEHNR, CDR2 FQNEAQ (reference sequence). CDR3 in DNA: TGTGCCAGCAGCGGGACTAGCGGTGGGGACGGGGAGCTGTTTTTT. Its translation: CASSGTSGGDGELFF. The variable domain in full, completed from reference TRBV7-9 and TRBJ2-2, reads DTGVSQNPRHKITKRGQNVTFRCDPISEHNRLYWYRQTLGQGPEFLTYFQNEAQLEKSRLLSDRFSAERPKGSFSTLEIQRTEQGDSAMYLCASSGTSGGDGELFFGEGSRLTVL.

This clone was observed once. The rearrangement joins TRBV6-6 to TRBJ1-5; a possible D gene is TRBD1 (6 bases). The CDR3 runs to 15 residues. The V gene's germline CDR1 is MNHNY and CDR2 SVGAGI (reference sequence). Trimming took off 4 bases at V and 1 base at J, with 11 bases between the two ends. CDR3 bases: TGTGCCAGCAGTTTACAGGGACGGAGCAATCAGCCCCAGCATTTT. This gives the protein CASSLQGRSNQPQHF.

The chain employs TRBV6-2 or TRBV6-3 and TRBJ1-1; tentative D call: TRBD1 (5 bases). V was shortened by 2 bases and J by 7 bases, with 11 bases between the two germline ends. The CDR3 contains 13 residues. Germline assignment: CDR1 MNHEY and CDR2 SVGEGT. CDR3 residues: CASSYRGRGEAFF. The CDR3 DNA reads as TGTGCCAGCAGTTACCGGGGGAGGGGTGAAGCTTTCTTT.

The V and J genes are TRBV18 and TRBJ2-4; 8 bases agree with TRBD1. This CDR3 is 19 amino acids long. Germline V gives CDR1 KGHSH, CDR2 LQKENI. The ends lost 0 bases at V and 2 bases at J; junction bases unmatched: 12. The CDR3 DNA reads TGTGCCAGCTCACCACCGGGCCAGGGGGCGATACGAACCAAAAACATTCAGTACTTC. Translated, it gives CASSPPGQGAIRTKNIQYF.

The chain combines TRBV19 with TRBJ2-1; D not resolved. Germline V gives CDR1 LNHDA, CDR2 SQIVND (reference sequence). Trimming removed 1 base from V and 3 bases from J, with 13 bases in between. This CDR3 is built from 16 residues. CDR3 coding DNA: TGTGCCAGTAGTATAGGTTCCGGAGTGTTCTACAATGAGCAGTTCTTC. Translating it yields CASSIGSGVFYNEQFF.

The V call is TRBV7-3, the J call TRBJ2-3; maybe TRBD2 (6 bases). Germline assignment: CDR1 SGHTA and CDR2 FQGTGA. The CDR3 sequence is 17 residues long. V shed 5 bases and J shed 0 bases, with 18 bases lying between them. The DNA for the CDR3 is TGTGCCAGCAGCCCACGTGACGGGGGTCGAAGCACAGATACGCAGTATTTT. Amino acids: CASSPRDGGRSTDTQYF. The variable domain in full, with the rest retrieved from reference TRBV7-3 and TRBJ2-3, is GAGVSQTPSNKVTEKGKYVELRCDPISGHTALYWYRQSLGQGPEFLIYFQGTGAADDSGLPNDRFFAVRPEGSVSTLKIQRTERGDSAVYLCASSPRDGGRSTDTQYFGPGTRLTVL.

This clone was counted a single time. The genes are TRBV28 and TRBJ1-5, with 8 bases fitting TRBD1. CDR1 MDHEN and CDR2 SYDVKM come from the germline V gene. With 2 bases clipped from V and 7 bases from J, the junction kept 22 bases outside the gene matches. This CDR3 region has 20 residues. CDR3 coding DNA: TGTGCCAGCAGTTTAGCAGCGGTTGGTCAGGGGGCCGCGTTGTGGCAGCCCCAGCATTTT. This encodes CASSLAAVGQGAALWQPQHF. Full variable domain (rest looked up from reference TRBV28 and TRBJ1-5): DVKVTQSSRYLVKRTGEKVFLECVQDMDHENMFWYRQDPGLGLRLIYFSYDVKMKEKGDIPEGYSVSREKKERFSLILESASTNQTSMYLCASSLAAVGQGAALWQPQHFGDGTRLSIL.

This chain uses TRBV7-3 with TRBJ2-2, with TRBD2 identical over 15 bases. V trimming: 4 bases; J trimming: 4 bases; junction bases outside the gene matches: 7. This CDR3 is 18 amino acids long. Germline V gene lookup returns CDR1 SGHTA and CDR2 FQGTGA. As DNA, the CDR3 is TGTGCCAGCAGCTCCGGACTAGCGGGAGGGCGTGTCACCGGGGAGCTGTTTTTT. This sequence encodes CASSSGLAGGRVTGELFF.

This rearrangement joins TRBV4-2 to TRBJ1-1; tentatively, D is TRBD1 (6 bases). The germline CDR1 and CDR2 sequences are LGHNA and YNFKEQ. Trimming cost V 2 bases and J 1 base, with 8 bases left between them. The CDR3 is 14 amino acids. CDR3 region: CASSQRGTNTEAFF. CDR3 sequence (DNA): TGTGCCAGCAGCCAAAGGGGGACGAACACTGAAGCTTTCTTT.

The rearrangement uses TRBV29-1 and TRBJ1-2, with 9 bases matching TRBD1. With 6 bases clipped from V and 8 bases from J, the junction kept 7 bases outside the gene matches. Germline lookup yields CDR1 SQVTM and CDR2 ANQGSEA. This CDR3 is built from 12 residues. Here the CDR3 DNA reads TGCAGCGTCGCCGGGACAGGGCAGGGCTACACCTTC. This encodes CSVAGTGQGYTF.

V usage is TRBV7-8 and J usage is TRBJ2-5; TRBD2 aligns across 8 bases. Germline V gene sequence: CDR1 SGHVS, CDR2 FQNEAQ. The CDR3 is made up of 12 amino acids. J was trimmed by 2 bases and V by 10 bases; bases with no gene match: 3. CDR3 bases: TGTGCCACTCGGGGGGGGCAAGAGACCCAGTACTTC. Translating it yields CATRGGQETQYF.